These 26 T cell receptor beta chains originate from one sample sequenced in a study of blood T cell repertoires in COVID-19. Here immunoSEQ multiplex PCR was the method, and the copy in TCRdb shows in-frame clones only, minus some. Here the sample spans fewer than 400,000 clones, 85% being singletons. Sequencing used peripheral blood. The receptor source for this set is a woman under 30 with acute or convalescent COVID-19.

The chain carries TRBV5-1 and TRBJ2-7; 11 bases align to TRBD2. Germline values: CDR1 SGHRS, CDR2 YFSETQ. This CDR3 region has 16 residues. V was clipped by 5 bases and J by 6 bases; unmatched bases: 13. As DNA, the CDR3 is TGCGCCAGCAGAGGTTTTAGCGGGAGGGTTCGTATCGAGCAGTACTTC. Its protein is CASRGFSGRVRIEQYF.

V and J are TRBV7-9 and TRBJ2-3; D is possibly TRBD1 (7 bases). The CDR3 consists of 15 residues. Germline CDR1 is SEHNR and CDR2 is FQNEAQ (reference sequence). Trimming took 5 bases from V and 12 from J, leaving 24 bases between them. CDR3 DNA: TGTGCCAGCAGCACCCGGGACTTAGGGGGCATAAAACAGTATTTT. It is translated as CASSTRDLGGIKQYF. Complete variable domain (other parts from reference TRBV7-9 and TRBJ2-3): DTGVSQNPRHKITKRGQNVTFRCDPISEHNRLYWYRQTLGQGPEFLTYFQNEAQLEKSRLLSDRFSAERPKGSFSTLEIQRTEQGDSAMYLCASSTRDLGGIKQYFGPGTRLTVL.

This rearrangement joins TRBV3-1 (or the pseudogene TRBV3-2) to TRBJ2-5; D is possibly TRBD1 (6 bases). This CDR3 comprises 14 residues. Germline V lookup: CDR1 LGHDT, CDR2 YNNKEL (reference sequence). V gave up 7 bases and J gave up 4 bases, with 16 bases separating them. Here the CDR3 DNA reads TGTGCCAGCATGGTGCGTGGGGGCCCAGAGACCCAGTACTTC. It codes for CASMVRGGPETQYF.

This clone was found a few times. The genes are TRBV7-9 and TRBJ2-3, with 8 bases matching TRBD1. There are 14 residues in the CDR3. Looked up from germline, CDR1 is SEHNR and CDR2 is FQNEAQ (reference sequence). The J segment lost 4 bases and the V segment lost 2 bases, leaving 2 bases of the junction unmatched. Written as DNA, the CDR3 is TGTGCCAGCAGCTTAAACAGGGGGGCAGATACGCAGTATTTT. This codes for CASSLNRGADTQYF.

The genes are TRBV19 and TRBJ1-1; D is perhaps TRBD1 (6 bases). V lost 7 bases to trimming and J lost 4 bases, with 22 bases between them. The length of the CDR3 is 16 residues. CDR1 and CDR2 (germline): LNHDA, SQIVND (reference sequence). In DNA form, the CDR3 reads TGTGCCAGTATCCAGCGATACAGGGCGAAGGGCACTGAAGCTTTCTTT. Translated: CASIQRYRAKGTEAFF.

This clone appeared a single time. The CDR3 DNA follows: TGTGCCACCCTACCGGGACAGGGTGCCAATGAGCAGTTCTTC. Its protein product is CATLPGQGANEQFF. J is TRBJ2-1 and V is TRBV15; TRBD1 agrees at 9 bases. V shed 8 bases, J shed 6 bases, and the junction held 8 bases outside the gene matches. The CDR3 has 14 residues. The germline V gene encodes CDR1 LNHNV and CDR2 YYDKDF (reference sequence).

V usage is TRBV5-6 and J usage is TRBJ2-5; 9 bases are shared with TRBD1. Germline lookup yields CDR1 SGHDT and CDR2 YYEEEE. The V gene end was trimmed by 0 bases and the J gene end by 4 bases; junction bases not matched to a gene: 7. CDR3 length: 16 residues. CDR3 coding DNA: TGTGCCAGCAGCTTGGTGTGGGGACAGGGTTTAGAGACCCAGTACTTC. It codes for CASSLVWGQGLETQYF.

This clone was counted many times. The V gene is TRBV2, the J gene TRBJ2-3; 7 bases match TRBD1. The V gene end was trimmed by 3 bases and the J gene end by 1 base; junction bases not matched to a gene: 7. From germline, CDR1 is SNHLY and CDR2 FYNNEI. This CDR3 contains 16 residues. CDR3 in DNA: TGTGCCAGCAGTGACCCCACAGGGGCCCGCACAGATACGCAGTATTTT. Encoded protein: CASSDPTGARTDTQYF.

V and J are TRBV24-1 and TRBJ2-3; the D gene is possibly TRBD2 (5 bases). V shed 1 base and J shed 8 bases, with 15 bases lying between them. The CDR3 covers 15 residues. Looked up from germline, CDR1 is KGHDR and CDR2 is SFDVKD. The CDR3 region is CATSDFGGSAGTQYF. For the CDR3, the DNA is TGTGCCACCAGTGATTTCGGTGGGAGTGCCGGTACGCAGTATTTT.

A remark on this clone: This CDR3 is also generated by other DNA sequences in the sample. The gene calls are TRBV5-4 and TRBJ2-7; D gene uncertain. CDR3 length: 13 amino acids. Germline loops: CDR1 SGHNT, CDR2 YYREEE (reference sequence). V lost 0 bases to trimming and J lost 2 bases, with 6 bases between them. CDR3 in amino acids: CASSLDRAYEQYF. The CDR3 nucleotides read TGTGCCAGCAGCTTGGACAGAGCCTACGAGCAGTACTTC.

This chain uses TRBV6-5 with TRBJ2-7; D remains unclear. The CDR3 extends over 11 amino acids. Trimming removed 6 bases from V and 7 bases from J, with 10 bases in between. CDR1 and CDR2 from the germline V gene are MNHEY and SVGAGI. The CDR3 loop is CASRRRGEQYF. The CDR3 DNA sequence: TGTGCCAGCAGACGACGCGGTGAGCAGTACTTC.

V gene TRBV19 combines with J gene TRBJ2-3; 7 bases fit TRBD2. From germline, CDR1 is LNHDA and CDR2 SQIVND (reference sequence). The CDR3 is 14 residues long. V was clipped by 4 bases and J by 1 base; unmatched bases: 2. The CDR3, as DNA: TGTGCCAGTAGTAGCGGGAGTGGCACAGATACGCAGTATTTT. Its translation: CASSSGSGTDTQYF. Looking up the rest from reference TRBV19 and TRBJ2-3 gives the full variable domain: DGGITQSPKYLFRKEGQNVTLSCEQNLNHDAMYWYRQDPGQGLRLIYYSQIVNDFQKGDIAEGYSVSREKKESFPLTVTSAQKNPTAFYLCASSSGSGTDTQYFGPGTRLTVL.

J is TRBJ1-1 and V is TRBV7-9; D is uncertain. This CDR3 comprises 13 residues. V dropped 2 bases and J dropped 0 bases, with 4 bases sitting between them. Germline CDR1 SEHNR, CDR2 FQNEAQ (reference sequence). CDR3 region: CASSLTVNTEAFF. CDR3 sequence (DNA): TGTGCCAGCAGCTTAACAGTGAACACTGAAGCTTTCTTT.

The rearrangement joins TRBV6-4 to TRBJ2-3, with 10 bases identical to TRBD2. The CDR3 totals 16 residues. V shed 2 bases, J shed 2 bases, and the junction held 4 bases outside the gene matches. CDR1 is MRHNA and CDR2 is SNTAGT in the germline V gene. The CDR3 region is CASSDRAGGATDTQYF. CDR3 bases: TGTGCCAGCAGTGACCGAGCGGGGGGGGCCACAGATACGCAGTATTTT.

This clone showed up many times. The rearrangement uses TRBV5-6 and TRBJ1-6; TRBD1 is a possible D gene (6 bases). This CDR3 has 14 residues. V lost 4 bases to trimming and J lost 2 bases, with 7 bases between them. Germline CDR1 reads SGHDT; CDR2 reads YYEEEE. CDR3 bases: TGTGCCAGCAGCCGGACAGCCTATAATTCACCCCTCCACTTT. Protein product: CASSRTAYNSPLHF.

This clone was seen only once. The chain links TRBV4-1 to TRBJ1-2; D is unresolved. The CDR3 sequence is 16 residues long. CDR1 and CDR2 (germline): MGHRA, YSYEKL. The V end was cut by 8 bases, the J end by 0 bases, with 19 bases between. The CDR3 protein is CASAQTPGSSNYGYTF. Written as DNA, the CDR3 is TGCGCCAGCGCTCAAACGCCCGGGTCCTCTAACTATGGCTACACCTTC.

This clone has only a few counts. The CDR3 sequence: CASSLSAGGLYNEQFF. CDR3 in DNA: TGTGCCAGCAGCTTGTCGGCAGGGGGCCTCTACAATGAGCAGTTCTTC. The V call is TRBV5-4, the J call TRBJ2-1; 8 positions agree with TRBD1. The CDR3 covers 16 residues. The V segment lost 1 base and the J segment 3 bases; nucleotides outside the gene matches: 6. Germline CDR1 reads SGHNT; CDR2 reads YYREEE (reference sequence).

This chain joins TRBV9 and TRBJ1-1; D remains ambiguous. Deletions cut 3 bases from V and 1 base from J, with 10 bases between. The V gene's germline CDR1 is SGDLS and CDR2 YYNGEE. The CDR3 sequence is 14 residues long. DNA for the CDR3: TGTGCCAGCAGCGCGTCCGGGGAGAACACTGAAGCTTTCTTT. Amino acid sequence: CASSASGENTEAFF.

The chain is built from TRBV6-5 and TRBJ1-2; 8 bases are shared with TRBD1. The ends lost 4 bases at V and 8 bases at J; junction bases unmatched: 12. This CDR3 has 15 residues. The germline V gene has CDR1 MNHEY and CDR2 SVGAGI. This CDR3 is CASSSLGDRTEGYTF. CDR3 DNA: TGTGCCAGCAGTTCCCTAGGGGACAGGACGGAGGGCTACACCTTC.

The V gene is TRBV11-2, the J gene TRBJ2-1, with 9 bases that match TRBD2. This CDR3 contains 18 residues. J gave up 9 bases and V 1 base, and 16 bases lay outside the gene matches. Germline V gene sequence: CDR1 SGHAT, CDR2 FQNNGV. CDR3 nucleotide sequence: TGTGCCAGCAGCTTAGCCCCCGCGGGGGGCGGGGGGGCCCCTGAGCAGTTCTTC. Residues: CASSLAPAGGGGAPEQFF.

The rearrangement joins TRBV27 to TRBJ1-6; D gene ambiguous. The V end was cut by 4 bases, the J end by 14 bases, with 12 bases between. The CDR3 sequence is 12 residues long. From germline, CDR1 is MNHEY and CDR2 SMNVEV (reference sequence). This CDR3 is CASSYGSGTLHF. The CDR3 nucleotides read TGTGCCAGCAGTTACGGTTCAGGAACCCTCCACTTT.

This sequence joins TRBV9 and TRBJ1-3; TRBD1 matches at 10 bases. The junction had 5 bases not matched to a gene; V was cut back by 0 bases and J by 2 bases. The CDR3 has 17 amino acids. Germline V gene sequence: CDR1 SGDLS, CDR2 YYNGEE. The CDR3 bases are TGTGCCAGCAGCGTAGGACAGGGGGCTACCCCTGGAAACACCATATATTTT. It yields the protein CASSVGQGATPGNTIYF.

V gene TRBV5-5 combines with J gene TRBJ1-2; D is perhaps TRBD1 (5 bases). The CDR3 contains 15 residues. The V gene lost 3 bases and the J gene lost 0 bases, with 12 bases spanning the gap. CDR1 and CDR2 (germline): SGHKS, YYEKEE (reference sequence). The chain's CDR3 is CASSWAGHSNYGYTF. CDR3 nucleotide sequence: TGTGCCAGCAGCTGGGCCGGACATTCTAACTATGGCTACACCTTC.

The V gene is TRBV6-5, the J gene TRBJ2-2; 8 nucleotides agree with TRBD2. CDR1 is MNHEY, CDR2 SVGAGI, per germline. The CDR3 runs to 14 residues. J gave up 3 bases and V 7 bases, and 4 bases lay outside the gene matches. The CDR3, as DNA: TGTGCCAGCACCGAGACTAGCGACACCGGGGAGCTGTTTTTT. As protein: CASTETSDTGELFF.

V is TRBV9 and J is TRBJ2-5, with 7 bases matching TRBD2. CDR1 and CDR2 (germline): SGDLS, YYNGEE. The CDR3 has 15 residues. V lost 0 bases and J lost 3; bases outside the gene matches: 5. The CDR3 DNA reads TGTGCCAGCAGCGTAGGGGGAAGCGGGAAAGAGACCCAGTACTTC. Its translation: CASSVGGSGKETQYF.

The V call is TRBV5-5, the J call TRBJ1-1, with unresolved D. Per germline, CDR1 SGHKS and CDR2 YYEKEE (reference sequence). The CDR3 has 13 amino acids. Trimming removed 4 bases at V and 1 base at J, with 8 bases between. The DNA of the CDR3 is TGTGCCAGCAGCCTGAGTCCGAACACTGAAGCTTTCTTT. Translating gives CASSLSPNTEAFF.